What follows are 25 T cell receptor beta chains derived from one specimen sequenced in a study of human T cells and chemical hapten exposure (dated by TCRdb to about 2021). This specimen's time point label, per the study, means: patch test 2, 6 weeks after DPC sensitization. The treatment or condition label corresponds to: therapeutic diphenylcyclopropenone sensitization with weekly scalp DPC. The library came from RACE. Sequenced using a NextSeq 500. The public sequencing data were trimmed at Q25 with fastp and processed into clonotypes with MiXCR by TCRdb, which kept only in-frame beta chains. Every distinct CDR3 protein forms one entry, paired with its most common genes and DNA. This sample holds about 40,000 distinct CDR3 sequences; 8.9% were observed only once. About 15% of the sample lies in the top ten. Sequencing used whole blood, obtained in connection with sensitization to the hapten diphenylcyclopropenone (DPC). All receptors come from a woman in her thirties or forties with alopecia areata. Some clones in this sample may be carry-over from other donors' samples.

This clonotype was seen many times. The chain carries TRBV7-2 and TRBJ1-2, with D possibly being TRBD1 (5 bases). The CDR3 contains 17 residues. CDR1 and CDR2 (germline): SGHTA, FQGNSA. Trimming removed 4 bases from V and 2 bases from J, with 20 bases in between. The CDR3 spells CASSSQTTGALNYGYTF. Here the CDR3 DNA reads TGTGCCAGCAGCTCCCAGACCACAGGCGCTTTAAACTATGGCTACACCTTC.

In its sample, this clonotype was seen many times. The V call is TRBV7-3, the J call TRBJ1-3; a weak D match, TRBD1 (5 bases). This CDR3 has 16 amino acids. V lost 0 bases, J lost 0 bases, and 9 bases lay in between. CDR1 and CDR2 (germline): SGHTA, FQGTGA. In DNA form, the CDR3 reads TGTGCCAGCAGCTTAACTTCAGGGCACTCTGGAAACACCATATATTTT. It yields the protein CASSLTSGHSGNTIYF.

This clonotype was detected a few times. The V gene is TRBV7-2, the J gene TRBJ2-1; D gene ambiguous. Trimming stripped 1 base from V and 7 bases from J, with 8 bases between. Germline CDR1 SGHTA, CDR2 FQGNSA. This CDR3 has 13 residues. The CDR3 coding sequence is TGTGCCAGCAGCTTAGGCCGGTTTAATGAGCAGTTCTTC. Translated: CASSLGRFNEQFF.

This clonotype ranks as medium-sized. The V call is TRBV30, the J call TRBJ1-1, with D perhaps TRBD1 (5 bases). Trimming removed 0 bases at V and 0 bases at J, with 8 bases between. Germline V gene data show CDR1 as GTSNPN and CDR2 as SVGIG (reference sequence). The CDR3 has 14 amino acids. Here the CDR3 reads CAWSVRGLNTEAFF. DNA of the CDR3: TGTGCCTGGAGTGTACGGGGACTGAACACTGAAGCTTTCTTT.

This clonotype occurred many times. V is TRBV14 and J is TRBJ1-1, with D unresolved. From germline, CDR1 is SGHDN and CDR2 FVKESK. The V end was cut by 1 base, the J end by 4 bases, with 10 bases between. The CDR3 has 14 amino acids. The CDR3 here is CASSQVIGGTEAFF. CDR3 sequence (DNA): TGTGCCAGCAGCCAAGTAATCGGCGGCACTGAAGCTTTCTTT.

The chain recombines TRBV23-1 with TRBJ2-6, with 7 bases aligning to TRBD1. TRBV23-1 is filed as an ORF, its function uncertain. The CDR3 runs 16 residues. J was trimmed by 0 bases and V by 6 bases; bases with no gene match: 5. The DNA of the CDR3 is TGCGCCAGCAGACCGGGACAGCGCTCTGGGGCCAACGTCCTGACTTTC. Translating it yields CASRPGQRSGANVLTF.

V and J are TRBV29-1 and TRBJ1-2; D may be TRBD1 (5 bases). Trimming removed 2 bases at V and 8 bases at J, with 9 bases between. Germline assignment: CDR1 SQVTM and CDR2 ANQGSEA. This CDR3 contains 11 residues. The DNA for the CDR3 is TGCAGCGTTGAACAGGGACGGGGCTACACCTTC. It yields the protein CSVEQGRGYTF.

In this sample, this clonotype turned up many times. The rearrangement links TRBV12-3 or TRBV12-4 to TRBJ2-3; TRBD2 agrees at 10 bases. The CDR3 is 16 residues long. Unmatched junction bases numbered 6, after V lost 4 bases and J lost 2 bases. Here the CDR3 reads CASSSERGGHTDTQYF. CDR3 DNA: TGTGCCAGCAGTTCCGAGCGGGGGGGACACACAGATACGCAGTATTTT.

This clonotype has a count of ten or more. V gene TRBV29-1 combines with J gene TRBJ2-2, with 8 positions matching TRBD1. V dropped 7 bases and J dropped 3; count of bases not matched to a gene: 7. The CDR3 runs 14 residues. CDR1 SQVTM and CDR2 ANQGSEA come from the germline V gene. Here the CDR3 DNA reads TGCAGCGGCACAGGGGGTCGAGACACCGGGGAGCTGTTTTTT. Its protein is CSGTGGRDTGELFF.

The rearrangement links TRBV6-4 to TRBJ1-5; D is unresolved. The CDR3 has 13 residues. Germline-derived CDR1 and CDR2 are MRHNA and SNTAGT. V was cut by 6 bases and J by 1 base, with 7 bases left in between. Here the CDR3 reads CASSAQSNQPQHF. The DNA for the CDR3 is TGTGCCAGCAGCGCCCAGAGCAATCAGCCCCAGCATTTT.

This clonotype was seen at least ten times. The rearrangement links TRBV10-3 to TRBJ1-1, with D uncertain. Trimming stripped 4 bases from V and 1 base from J, with 7 bases between. The V gene's germline CDR1 is ENHRY and CDR2 SYGVKD. The CDR3 is 13 residues long. The CDR3 DNA is TGTGCCATCAGTGGTTCGGAGAACACTGAAGCTTTCTTT. As protein: CAISGSENTEAFF.

This clonotype was observed many times. V is TRBV6-2 or TRBV6-3 and J is TRBJ2-5; D is possibly TRBD2 (6 bases). V was clipped by 6 bases and J by 0 bases, with 17 bases between them. In germline, CDR1 is MNHEY, CDR2 SVGEGT. The CDR3 is 16 amino acids. As DNA, the CDR3 is TGTGCCAGCAGAGTTGGGGGGTTTTCATACCAAGAGACCCAGTACTTC. This encodes CASRVGGFSYQETQYF.

This clonotype was observed at least ten times. The chain employs TRBV6-1 and TRBJ1-2, with D hard to call. Deletions cut 9 bases from V and 4 bases from J, with 9 bases between. Per the germline V gene, CDR1 is MNHNS and CDR2 is SASEGT. This CDR3 has 11 residues. The CDR3 protein is CASEAAYGYTF. The CDR3 region has the DNA TGTGCCAGTGAGGCTGCCTATGGCTACACCTTC.

The sample holds many counts of this clonotype. The chain couples TRBV4-1 to TRBJ2-3, with 12 positions matching TRBD2. Germline V gene sequence: CDR1 MGHRA, CDR2 YSYEKL. V dropped 3 bases and J dropped 5; count of bases not matched to a gene: 6. This CDR3 region has 16 residues. CDR3 in amino acids: CASSHLAGGLKDTQYF. CDR3 coding DNA: TGCGCCAGCAGCCACCTAGCGGGGGGGCTGAAAGATACGCAGTATTTT.

This clonotype was seen ten or more times. The chain recombines TRBV7-2 with TRBJ2-3, with 11 bases matching TRBD2. Per germline, CDR1 SGHTA and CDR2 FQGNSA. V lost 5 bases to trimming and J lost 1 base; unmatched junction nucleotides: 11. The CDR3 has 18 amino acids. CDR3 bases: TGTGCCAGCAGCAGATTAAGCCTAGCGGGGGGCGGCACAGATACGCAGTATTTT. It encodes CASSRLSLAGGGTDTQYF.

This clonotype came up many times. The V gene is TRBV7-9, the J gene TRBJ2-7; TRBD2 might be the D (5 bases). Germline-derived CDR1 and CDR2 are SEHNR and FQNEAQ (reference sequence). The CDR3 runs to 12 residues. With 5 bases removed from V and 6 bases from J, the gap between germline ends came to 11 bases. The CDR3 is CASSRGAPEQYF. CDR3 sequence (DNA): TGTGCCAGCAGCCGGGGTGCACCCGAGCAGTACTTC.

This clonotype showed up many times. The V call is TRBV5-4, the J call TRBJ1-1; D uncertain. The length of the CDR3 is 14 residues. V was trimmed by 4 bases and J by 4 bases, leaving 14 bases between them. The germline V gene has CDR1 SGHNT and CDR2 YYREEE (reference sequence). The chain's CDR3 is CASSPGGRGTEAFF. The CDR3 nucleotides are TGTGCCAGCAGCCCGGGAGGAAGAGGCACTGAAGCTTTCTTT.

The rearrangement joins TRBV7-9 to TRBJ2-1, with D uncertain. V dropped 6 bases and J dropped 0 bases, with 9 bases sitting between them. This CDR3 is built from 14 residues. In germline, CDR1 is SEHNR, CDR2 FQNEAQ (reference sequence). CDR3 sequence: CASRHPSSYNEQFF. In nucleotides, the CDR3 is TGTGCCAGCAGACACCCTAGCTCCTACAATGAGCAGTTCTTC.

This clonotype came up many times. The genes are TRBV18 and TRBJ1-4, with a possible D match to TRBD1 (6 bases). Trimming stripped 3 bases from V and 10 bases from J, with 12 bases between. Germline CDR1 and CDR2: KGHSH and LQKENI. This CDR3 has 13 residues. This chain's CDR3 is CASSPPRTAKLFF. As DNA, the CDR3 is TGTGCCAGCTCACCCCCCCGGACAGCAAAACTGTTTTTT.

This clonotype was recorded many times. CDR3 DNA sequence: TGTGCCAGCTCGCGGGACAGGGGCAATCAGCCCCAGCATTTT. Translated, it gives CASSRDRGNQPQHF. The chain uses TRBV18 and TRBJ1-5; TRBD1 matches at 9 bases. With 6 bases clipped from V and 2 bases from J, the junction kept 2 bases outside the gene matches. Germline-derived CDR1 and CDR2 are KGHSH and LQKENI. CDR3 length equals 14 residues.

This clonotype was seen repeatedly, ten times or more. The CDR3 DNA is TGCGCCAGCAGCTTGGGGCAGGACTACGAGCAGTACTTC. Residues: CASSLGQDYEQYF. This chain joins TRBV5-1 and TRBJ2-7, with D hard to call. V was cut by 0 bases and J by 3 bases, with 7 bases left in between. Germline V lookup: CDR1 SGHRS, CDR2 YFSETQ. The CDR3 sequence is 13 residues long.

In its sample, this clonotype was seen many times. V gene TRBV19 combines with J gene TRBJ2-6; D remains ambiguous. Per the germline V gene, CDR1 is LNHDA and CDR2 is SQIVND (reference sequence). Trimming took 3 bases from V and 2 from J, leaving 8 bases between them. This CDR3 is built from 15 residues. The CDR3 DNA follows: TGTGCCAGTAGTATCCCTCATACTGGGGCCAACGTCCTGACTTTC. Encoded protein: CASSIPHTGANVLTF.

A few counts support this clonotype. The rearrangement joins TRBV28 to TRBJ2-7, with TRBD2 matching 8 bases. CDR1 and CDR2 from the germline V gene are MDHEN and SYDVKM. CDR3 length: 14 residues. V was pared by 5 bases and J by 6 bases, with 9 bases of the junction left unmatched. CDR3 nucleotide sequence: TGTGCCAGCAGTAAGCGGGGGATCCCCTCCGAGCAGTACTTC. Translated, it gives CASSKRGIPSEQYF.

The J gene is TRBJ1-3, the V gene TRBV12-3 or TRBV12-4; TRBD1 is a possible D gene (6 bases). V was trimmed by 5 bases and J by 0 bases, leaving 11 bases between them. This CDR3 contains 15 residues. DNA for the CDR3: TGTGCCAGCAGTCTAGACAGGTCCTCTGGAAACACCATATATTTT. It specifies CASSLDRSSGNTIYF.

This chain connects TRBV28 to TRBJ1-1, with D possibly matching TRBD1 (5 bases). The germline V and J ends were trimmed by 6 bases and 6 bases, with 8 bases remaining between them. This CDR3 is 11 amino acids long. Germline V CDR1 and CDR2: MDHEN, SYDVKM. The chain's CDR3 is CASREGPEAFF. DNA of the CDR3: TGTGCCAGCAGGGAGGGACCTGAAGCTTTCTTT.